This T cell receptor (beta chain) was recorded in a study of T cell responses to AZD1222 COVID-19 vaccine. Germline V lookup: CDR1 MNHEY, CDR2 SVGEGT. Trimming took off 5 bases at V and 3 bases at J, with 16 bases between the two ends. The CDR3 has 15 residues. Concerning this clone: The antigen is not known.

Assay: immunoSEQ multiplex PCR; the TCRdb copy retains only in-frame clones and omits some. Among some 98,000 clones listed, approximately 91% were seen once. Whole-study results and caveats: No repertoire was sampled before or during the peak T cell response, only after it. With dominance at 160-218 and 743-854, vaccine-associated CD4 TCRs spanned spike.

The TCR was taken from an adult in good health. The sample consisted of peripheral blood, taken on day 0 of AZD1222 vaccination. V and J are TRBV6-2 or TRBV6-3 and TRBJ2-5; a weak D match, TRBD2 (6 bases). This chain's CDR3 is CASSPPVSGEETQYF. The CDR3 nucleotides read TGTGCCAGCAGTCCCCCTGTTAGCGGTGAAGAGACCCAGTACTTC.